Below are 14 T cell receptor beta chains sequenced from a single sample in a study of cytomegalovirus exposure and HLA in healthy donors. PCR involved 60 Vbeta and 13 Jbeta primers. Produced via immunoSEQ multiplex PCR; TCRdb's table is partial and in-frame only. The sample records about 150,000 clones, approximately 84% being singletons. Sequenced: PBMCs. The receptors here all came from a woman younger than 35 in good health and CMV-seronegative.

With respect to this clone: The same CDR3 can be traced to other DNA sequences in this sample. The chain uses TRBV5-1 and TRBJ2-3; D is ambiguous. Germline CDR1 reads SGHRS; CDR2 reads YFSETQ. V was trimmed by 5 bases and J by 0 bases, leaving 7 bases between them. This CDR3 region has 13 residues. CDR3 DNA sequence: TGCGCCAGCAGTCAAGCTAGCACAGATACGCAGTATTTT. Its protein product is CASSQASTDTQYF.

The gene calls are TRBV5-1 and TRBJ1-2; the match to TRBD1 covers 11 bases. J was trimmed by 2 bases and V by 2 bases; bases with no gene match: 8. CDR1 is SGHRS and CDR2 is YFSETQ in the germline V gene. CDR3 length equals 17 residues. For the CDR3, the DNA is TGCGCCAGCAGCTTTCGGGACAGGGGGTTCGTGAACTATGGCTACACCTTC. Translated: CASSFRDRGFVNYGYTF.

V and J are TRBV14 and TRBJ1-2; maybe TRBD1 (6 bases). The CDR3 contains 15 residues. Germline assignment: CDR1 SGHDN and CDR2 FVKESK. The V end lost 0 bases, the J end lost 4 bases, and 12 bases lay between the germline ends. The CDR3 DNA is TGTGCCAGCAGCCAAGATCAAGGACAGCTCTATGGCTACACCTTC. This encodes CASSQDQGQLYGYTF.

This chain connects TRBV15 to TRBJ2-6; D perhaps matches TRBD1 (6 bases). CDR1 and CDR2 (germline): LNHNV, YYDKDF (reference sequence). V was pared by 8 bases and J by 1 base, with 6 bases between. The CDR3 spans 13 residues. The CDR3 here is CATQGSGANVLTF. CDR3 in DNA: TGTGCCACCCAGGGGTCTGGGGCCAACGTCCTGACTTTC.

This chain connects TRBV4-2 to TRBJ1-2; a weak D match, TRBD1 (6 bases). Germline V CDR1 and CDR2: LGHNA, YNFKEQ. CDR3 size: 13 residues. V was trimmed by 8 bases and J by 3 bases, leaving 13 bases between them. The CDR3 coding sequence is TGTGCCAGCTCCTCAGGGGCTGACTATGGCTACACCTTC. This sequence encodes CASSSGADYGYTF.

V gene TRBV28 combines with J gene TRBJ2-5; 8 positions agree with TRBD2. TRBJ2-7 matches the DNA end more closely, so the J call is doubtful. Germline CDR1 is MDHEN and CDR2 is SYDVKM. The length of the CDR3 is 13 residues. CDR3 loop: CASSRGGSGEQYF. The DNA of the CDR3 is TGTGCCAGCAGCCGCGGGGGGTCTGGCGAGCAGTACTTC.

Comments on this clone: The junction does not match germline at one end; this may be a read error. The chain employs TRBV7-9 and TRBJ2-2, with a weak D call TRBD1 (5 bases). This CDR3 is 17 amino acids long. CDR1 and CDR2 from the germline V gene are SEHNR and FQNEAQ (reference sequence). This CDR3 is CSSSLRKGRGNTGELFF. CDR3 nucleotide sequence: TGTTCCAGCAGCTTACGAAAGGGGCGCGGGAACACCGGGGAGCTGTTTTTT.

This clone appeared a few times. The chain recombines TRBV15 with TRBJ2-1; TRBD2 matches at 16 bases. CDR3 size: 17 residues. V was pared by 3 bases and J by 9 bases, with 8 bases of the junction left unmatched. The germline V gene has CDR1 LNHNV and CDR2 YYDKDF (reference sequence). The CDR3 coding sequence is TGTGCCACCAGCAGGGGGACTAGCGGGGGGGATCTAAGTGAGCAGTTCTTC. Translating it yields CATSRGTSGGDLSEQFF.

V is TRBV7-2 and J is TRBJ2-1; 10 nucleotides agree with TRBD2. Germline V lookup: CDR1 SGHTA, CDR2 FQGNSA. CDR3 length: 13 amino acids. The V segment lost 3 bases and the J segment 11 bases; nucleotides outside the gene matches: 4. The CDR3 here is CASSLVAGGQQFF. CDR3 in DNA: TGTGCCAGCAGCTTGGTAGCGGGAGGACAGCAGTTCTTC.

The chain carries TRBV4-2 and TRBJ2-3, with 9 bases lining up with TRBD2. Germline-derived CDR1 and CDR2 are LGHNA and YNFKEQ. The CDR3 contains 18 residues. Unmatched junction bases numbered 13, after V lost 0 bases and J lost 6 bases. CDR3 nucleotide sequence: TGTGCCAGCAGCCAAGACAAGCATAGCGGGAGTACAGCGGATACGCAGTATTTT. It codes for CASSQDKHSGSTADTQYF.

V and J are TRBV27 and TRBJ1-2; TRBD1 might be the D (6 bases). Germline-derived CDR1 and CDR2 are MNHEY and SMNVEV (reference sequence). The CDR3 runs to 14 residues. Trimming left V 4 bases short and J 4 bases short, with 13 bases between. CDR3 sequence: CASSYNREVYGYTF. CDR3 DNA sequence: TGTGCCAGCAGTTACAACAGGGAAGTCTATGGCTACACCTTC.

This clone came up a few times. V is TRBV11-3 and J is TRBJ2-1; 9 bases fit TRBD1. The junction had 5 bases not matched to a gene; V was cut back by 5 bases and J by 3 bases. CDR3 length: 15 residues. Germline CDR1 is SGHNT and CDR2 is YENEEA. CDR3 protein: CASSPGTGYYNEQFF. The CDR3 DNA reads TGTGCCAGCAGCCCCGGGACAGGGTACTACAATGAGCAGTTCTTC. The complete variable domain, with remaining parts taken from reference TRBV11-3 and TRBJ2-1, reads EAGVVQSPRYKIIEKKQPVAFWCNPISGHNTLYWYLQNLGQGPELLIRYENEEAVDDSQLPKDRFSAERLKGVDSTLKIQPAELGDSAVYLCASSPGTGYYNEQFFGPGTRLTVL.

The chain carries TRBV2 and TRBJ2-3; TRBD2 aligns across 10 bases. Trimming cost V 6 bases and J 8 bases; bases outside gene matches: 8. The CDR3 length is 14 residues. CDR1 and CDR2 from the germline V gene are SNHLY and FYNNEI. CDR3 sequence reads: CASSDSGGISTQYF. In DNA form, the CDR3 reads TGTGCCAGCAGCGATAGCGGGGGGATAAGTACGCAGTATTTT. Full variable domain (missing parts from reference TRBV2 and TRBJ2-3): EPEVTQTPSHQVTQMGQEVILRCVPISNHLYFYWYRQILGQKVEFLVSFYNNEISEKSEIFDDQFSVERPDGSNFTLKIRSTKLEDSAMYFCASSDSGGISTQYFGPGTRLTVL.

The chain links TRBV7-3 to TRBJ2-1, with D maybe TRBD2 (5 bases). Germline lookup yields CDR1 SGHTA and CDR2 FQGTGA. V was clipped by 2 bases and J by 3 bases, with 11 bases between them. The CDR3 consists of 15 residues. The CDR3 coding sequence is TGTGCCAGCAGCTTATTGGGTGGGAGCTACAATGAGCAGTTCTTC. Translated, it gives CASSLLGGSYNEQFF.